Listed here are 5 T cell receptor beta chains from one sample, sequenced in a study of pediatric ulcerative colitis (dated by TCRdb to between 2018 and 2020). During colonoscopy, one to two pinch biopsies were obtained from the rectum for research purposes. The library was produced with the immunoSEQ multiplex PCR assay. The immuneACCESS repertoire file appears here via TCRdb, limited to in-frame rearrangements. These files lack a portion of the clones; in checked studies, under half of the deficit traces to unresolved V genes, and the cause of the others is not known. Recorded for this sample are tens of thousands of clones; under 80% of them occurred a single time. Of the sample, over 3% falls within the top ten clones. The specimen was gut tissue. The receptors were gathered from a girl under 18 with moderate ulcerative colitis.

This chain connects TRBV28 to TRBJ2-7; possible D gene TRBD1, 6 bases. Germline CDR1 is MDHEN and CDR2 is SYDVKM. The CDR3 contains 15 residues. Trimming took 6 bases from V and 5 from J, leaving 20 bases between them. The CDR3: CASSPTWGRVHEQYF. DNA of the CDR3: TGTGCCAGCAGCCCTACGTGGGGGCGCGTACACGAGCAGTACTTC. Filled out from reference TRBV28 and TRBJ2-7, the complete variable domain reads DVKVTQSSRYLVKRTGEKVFLECVQDMDHENMFWYRQDPGLGLRLIYFSYDVKMKEKGDIPEGYSVSREKKERFSLILESASTNQTSMYLCASSPTWGRVHEQYFGPGTRLTVT.

The chain carries TRBV6-6 and TRBJ1-5; no reliable D call. Trimming left V 7 bases short and J 0 bases short, with 10 bases between. In germline, CDR1 is MNHNY, CDR2 SVGAGI (reference sequence). The CDR3 is 14 residues long. CDR3 sequence: CASKMTDSNQPQHF. Here the CDR3 DNA reads TGTGCCAGCAAAATGACGGATAGCAATCAGCCCCAGCATTTT.

The chain combines TRBV27 with TRBJ2-7; 12 bases map to TRBD1. This CDR3 has 17 residues. After removal of 1 base from V and 4 bases from J, the junction contained 8 bases not matched to a gene. Looked up from germline, CDR1 is MNHEY and CDR2 is SMNVEV (reference sequence). The CDR3: CASSLYGGTGGSYEQYF. The CDR3 DNA reads TGTGCCAGCAGTTTATATGGTGGGACAGGGGGCTCTTACGAGCAGTACTTC.

The chain links TRBV7-8 to TRBJ2-3, with D tentatively TRBD2 (5 bases). CDR1 is SGHVS, CDR2 FQNEAQ, per germline. V lost 8 bases to trimming and J lost 2 bases, with 20 bases between them. The CDR3 is 16 amino acids. The CDR3 DNA reads TGTGCCAGCTACACTCCAGGCCAGGACTCCACAGATACGCAGTATTTT. Protein product: CASYTPGQDSTDTQYF. Variable domain in full (rest from reference TRBV7-8 and TRBJ2-3): GAGVSQSPRYKVAKRGQDVALRCDPISGHVSLFWYQQALGQGPEFLTYFQNEAQLDKSGLPSDRFFAERPEGSVSTLKIQRTQQEDSAVYLCASYTPGQDSTDTQYFGPGTRLTVL.

The CDR3 spells CSANTGTLQYF. DNA of the CDR3: TGCAGTGCTAATACAGGGACACTGCAGTACTTC. This rearrangement joins TRBV20-1 to TRBJ2-7; TRBD1 is a possible D gene (6 bases). V was trimmed by 4 bases and J by 9 bases, leaving 13 bases between them. The CDR3 covers 11 residues. Germline V gene sequence: CDR1 DFQATT, CDR2 SNEGSKA (reference sequence).